Below are 23 T cell receptor beta chains sequenced from a single sample in a study of identical twins (dated by TCRdb to 2016 to 2018). Preparation of the library involved 5' RACE. Sequencing was performed on an Illumina HiSeq 2000. The public reads were quality trimmed at Q25 with fastp and then assembled into clones with MiXCR by TCRdb, keeping productive beta chains. Each entry merges the rows of one CDR3 protein and shows their most common DNA and genes. The sample contains about 340,000 distinct CDR3 sequences, around 12% of them found a single time. The ten top clones hold 7.2% of the sample. This sample also appeared in a second study, on yellow fever vaccine responses in identical twins.

The sample consisted of CD8+ T cells sorted from blood. The receptors here all came from a woman aged 18-29 years in good health.

This chain links TRBV4-1 with TRBJ2-2; a possible D gene is TRBD2 (5 bases). Looked up from germline, CDR1 is MGHRA and CDR2 is YSYEKL. The CDR3 extends over 16 amino acids. Trimming left V 2 bases short and J 8 bases short, with 18 bases between. CDR3 nucleotide sequence: TGCGCCAGCAGCCAACCGAGTGGACTGCCCCCTGGGGAGCTGTTTTTT. This codes for CASSQPSGLPPGELFF.

This clonotype was seen a few times. This chain connects TRBV10-3 to TRBJ2-7; D is perhaps TRBD1 (6 bases). This CDR3 contains 15 residues. Looked up from germline, CDR1 is ENHRY and CDR2 is SYGVKD. V lost 7 bases and J lost 0, with 16 bases in between. The CDR3 nucleotides read TGTGCCATCACAACAGGGTCTTCTGGCTCCTACGAGCAGTACTTC. Translation gives CAITTGSSGSYEQYF.

This clonotype showed up many times. This chain connects TRBV7-9 to TRBJ2-7; the match to TRBD2 covers 9 bases. CDR1 and CDR2 (germline): SEHNR, FQNEAQ (reference sequence). There are 15 residues in the CDR3. Unmatched junction bases numbered 9, after V lost 5 bases and J lost 4 bases. CDR3 sequence reads: CASSGQREVTYEQYF. The CDR3 DNA reads as TGTGCCAGCAGCGGCCAGCGGGAGGTAACTTACGAGCAGTACTTC.

The V call is TRBV4-1, the J call TRBJ2-1; TRBD1 matches at 7 bases. The CDR3 is made up of 15 amino acids. The V and J ends lost 1 base and 7 bases, in that order; junction bases with no gene match: 7. Germline CDR1 reads MGHRA; CDR2 reads YSYEKL. The CDR3 loop is CASSQGTWTGNEQFF. CDR3 in DNA: TGCGCCAGCAGCCAAGGTACCTGGACAGGAAATGAGCAGTTCTTC.

This clonotype has a handful of counts. This chain links TRBV4-2 with TRBJ1-6; D is unclear. Germline V CDR1 and CDR2: LGHNA, YNFKEQ. The CDR3 totals 15 residues. V lost 0 bases and J lost 6, with 9 bases in between. The CDR3 bases are TGTGCCAGCAGCCAAGATCGGCAGATTAATTCACCCCTCCACTTT. Protein product: CASSQDRQINSPLHF.

This clonotype was seen only a few times. V is TRBV6-1 and J is TRBJ2-5; D is possibly TRBD1 or TRBD2 (6 bases each). Germline lookup yields CDR1 MNHNS and CDR2 SASEGT. V shed 3 bases and J shed 3 bases, with 8 bases lying between them. The CDR3 covers 13 residues. Here the CDR3 reads CASSDGGEETQYF. The CDR3, as DNA: TGTGCCAGCAGTGACGGGGGCGAAGAGACCCAGTACTTC.

In this sample, this clonotype turned up a few times. V usage is TRBV5-1 and J usage is TRBJ2-7; 9 bases match TRBD1. Trimming cost V 4 bases and J 5 bases; bases outside gene matches: 7. Germline loops: CDR1 SGHRS, CDR2 YFSETQ. This CDR3 is built from 14 residues. The CDR3 is CASSLGTGSNEQYF. CDR3 in DNA: TGCGCCAGCAGCCTCGGGACAGGGTCAAACGAGCAGTACTTC.

This chain connects TRBV7-9 to TRBJ2-5, with no clear D. CDR1 is SEHNR, CDR2 FQNEAQ, per germline (reference sequence). V was trimmed by 5 bases and J by 5 bases, leaving 12 bases between them. The CDR3 is made up of 13 amino acids. CDR3 protein: CASSPPGIETQYF. The CDR3 DNA reads TGTGCCAGCAGCCCCCCCGGTATCGAGACCCAGTACTTC.

This clonotype was picked up a small number of times. CDR3 DNA: TGTGCCAGCAGAGTCACTAGTCAGCCAGATACGCAGTATTTT. Translated: CASRVTSQPDTQYF. The chain recombines TRBV2 with TRBJ2-3; TRBD2 is a possible D gene (5 bases). CDR3 length: 14 amino acids. Germline lookup yields CDR1 SNHLY and CDR2 FYNNEI. V was shortened by 6 bases and J by 4 bases, with 14 bases between the two germline ends.

This clonotype was recorded once. The V and J genes are TRBV19 and TRBJ2-1; 7 bases match TRBD1. CDR3 length: 14 residues. Trimming took 4 bases from V and 9 from J; bases not matched to a gene: 9. Germline V gives CDR1 LNHDA, CDR2 SQIVND (reference sequence). The CDR3 sequence: CASSTGQWDAEQFF. CDR3 DNA: TGTGCCAGTAGTACGGGACAGTGGGATGCTGAGCAGTTCTTC.

The genes are TRBV12-3 or TRBV12-4 and TRBJ2-2, with D possibly TRBD1 on 6 matching bases. The CDR3 totals 15 residues. Between the trimmed V and J ends, which lost 6 bases and 5 bases, there was a span of 16 bases. In DNA, the CDR3 is TGTGCCAGCAGCGAAACAGGGTTTCGAACCGGGGAGCTGTTTTTT. This codes for CASSETGFRTGELFF.

This clonotype was counted between two and nine times. The V call is TRBV5-1, the J call TRBJ2-5; TRBD2 might be the D (7 bases). The V and J ends lost 2 bases and 4 bases respectively, with 21 bases between them. Germline lookup yields CDR1 SGHRS and CDR2 YFSETQ. The length of the CDR3 is 17 residues. The chain's CDR3 is CASSFRKGDYDRETQYF. CDR3 DNA sequence: TGCGCCAGCAGCTTCCGGAAGGGGGACTACGACCGAGAGACCCAGTACTTC.

This clonotype was observed a single time. The chain has TRBV4-2 and TRBJ2-5, with 10 bases aligning to TRBD2. V was clipped by 4 bases and J by 3 bases; unmatched bases: 8. The CDR3 contains 16 residues. Germline lookup yields CDR1 LGHNA and CDR2 YNFKEQ. The CDR3 region has the DNA TGTGCCAGCAGCCCGCAGAGCGGGGGGGCTGAAGAGACCCAGTACTTC. Its protein product is CASSPQSGGAEETQYF.

This clonotype was counted a few times. This sequence joins TRBV7-3 and TRBJ2-3, with 7 bases that match TRBD1. The V and J ends lost 1 base and 3 bases, in that order; junction bases with no gene match: 4. This CDR3 comprises 15 residues. The germline V gene has CDR1 SGHTA and CDR2 FQGTGA. The chain's CDR3 is CASSLNPRGTDTQYF. The CDR3 DNA reads TGTGCCAGCAGCTTAAACCCCAGGGGGACAGATACGCAGTATTTT.

The V gene is TRBV7-9, the J gene TRBJ2-1; D remains ambiguous. Germline CDR1 is SEHNR and CDR2 is FQNEAQ (reference sequence). CDR3 size: 11 residues. The germline V and J ends were trimmed by 5 bases and 8 bases, with 7 bases remaining between them. CDR3 DNA sequence: TGTGCCAGCAGCCCCGCCCATGAGCAGTTCTTC. This codes for CASSPAHEQFF.

This clonotype was counted many times. The J gene is TRBJ2-7, the V gene TRBV4-1; the match to TRBD1 covers 7 bases. This CDR3 is built from 14 residues. The junction had 2 bases not matched to a gene; V was cut back by 0 bases and J by 3 bases. Germline V lookup: CDR1 MGHRA, CDR2 YSYEKL. The CDR3 reads CASSQDPGGYEQYF. CDR3 sequence (DNA): TGCGCCAGCAGCCAAGATCCAGGGGGCTACGAGCAGTACTTC.

This clonotype appeared a single time. This chain connects TRBV7-6 to TRBJ1-1; D is ambiguous. The CDR3 totals 15 residues. CDR1 SGHVS and CDR2 FNYEAQ come from the germline V gene. V lost 1 base to trimming and J lost 4 bases, with 13 bases between them. CDR3 amino acids: CASSLGAGYFTEAFF. The CDR3 DNA sequence: TGTGCCAGCAGCTTAGGGGCAGGATATTTCACTGAAGCTTTCTTT.

This clonotype was observed a few times. The chain links TRBV4-1 to TRBJ2-7; the match to TRBD2 covers 9 bases. The CDR3 has 15 residues. In germline, CDR1 is MGHRA, CDR2 YSYEKL. Trimming removed 1 base from V and 2 bases from J; junction bases left unmatched: 3. CDR3 amino acids: CASSQAAGGPYEQYF. In nucleotides, the CDR3 is TGCGCCAGCAGCCAAGCGGCGGGAGGGCCCTACGAGCAGTACTTC.

The genes are TRBV7-6 and TRBJ2-7, with 8 positions matching TRBD2. V shed 3 bases and J 6 bases; nucleotides not matched to a gene: 1. Germline loops: CDR1 SGHVS, CDR2 FNYEAQ. This CDR3 comprises 12 residues. This CDR3 is CASSFTSGEQYF. DNA for the CDR3: TGTGCCAGCAGCTTTACTAGCGGCGAGCAGTACTTC.

This clonotype turned up a few times. The rearrangement uses TRBV11-2 and TRBJ2-7; no clear D gene. V shed 5 bases and J shed 5 bases, with 16 bases lying between them. The germline CDR1 and CDR2 sequences are SGHAT and FQNNGV. The CDR3 covers 14 residues. CDR3 in amino acids: CASSLLSGFNEQYF. In DNA form, the CDR3 reads TGTGCCAGCAGCCTCTTGTCGGGTTTCAACGAGCAGTACTTC. The full variable domain, with the rest looked up from reference TRBV11-2 and TRBJ2-7, is EAGVAQSPRYKIIEKRQSVAFWCNPISGHATLYWYQQILGQGPKLLIQFQNNGVVDDSQLPKDRFSAERLKGVDSTLKIQPAKLEDSAVYLCASSLLSGFNEQYFGPGTRLTVT.

This clonotype appeared many times. The chain uses TRBV7-2 and TRBJ2-5; D unresolved. Germline V lookup: CDR1 SGHTA, CDR2 FQGNSA. Trimming stripped 5 bases from V and 9 bases from J, with 10 bases between. This CDR3 contains 11 residues. CDR3 bases: TGTGCCAGCAGCCGTTTTGTGTCCCAGTACTTC. Its protein is CASSRFVSQYF.

The V gene is TRBV5-5, the J gene TRBJ2-3; no reliable D call. The ends were cut back, 4 bases at V and 0 bases at J, with 18 bases in the middle. CDR1 and CDR2 (germline): SGHKS, YYEKEE (reference sequence). This CDR3 spans 17 amino acids. The CDR3 nucleotides are TGTGCCAGCAGCCCGTCTCTTGAACCGACTAGCACAGATACGCAGTATTTT. As protein: CASSPSLEPTSTDTQYF.

J is TRBJ2-3 and V is TRBV27; TRBD1 or TRBD2 may be the D gene (5 bases each). Germline V gene data show CDR1 as MNHEY and CDR2 as SMNVEV (reference sequence). Trimming took 6 bases from V and 5 from J, leaving 18 bases between them. The CDR3 contains 15 residues. CDR3 nucleotide sequence: TGTGCCAGCAGCCCCGGTGGGACGCCGGGAGATACGCAGTATTTT. Protein: CASSPGGTPGDTQYF.